This T cell receptor beta chain appears in the sequencing data of a study of blood T cell repertoires in COVID-19. At the level of the study: PBMCs, B-cell-depleted T cells, or T cells provided the cDNA or gDNA that made up the material.

The V and J ends lost 0 bases and 6 bases, in that order; junction bases with no gene match: 15. CDR1 is SQVTM and CDR2 is ANQGSEA in the germline V gene. CDR3 length equals 18 residues. As handled by the study authors: Amplification from reference gene primers served as the basis for estimated nucleated cell counts. Profiling relied on immunoSEQ multiplex PCR, and the TCRdb table lists in-frame clones only, not all of them. Clone size and V and J calls were adopted from that table, with D and trimming inferred from the DNA. The table shows approximately 190,000 clones, with about 88% occurring only once.

The receptor was isolated from an older man with active or convalescent COVID-19. The source material was peripheral blood. The chain joins TRBV29-1 to TRBJ1-3, with 9 bases identical to TRBD1. CDR3 protein: CSVEDQGQGLTASNTIYF. The CDR3 DNA is TGCAGCGTTGAAGATCAGGGACAGGGACTTACAGCCTCAAACACCATATATTTT.